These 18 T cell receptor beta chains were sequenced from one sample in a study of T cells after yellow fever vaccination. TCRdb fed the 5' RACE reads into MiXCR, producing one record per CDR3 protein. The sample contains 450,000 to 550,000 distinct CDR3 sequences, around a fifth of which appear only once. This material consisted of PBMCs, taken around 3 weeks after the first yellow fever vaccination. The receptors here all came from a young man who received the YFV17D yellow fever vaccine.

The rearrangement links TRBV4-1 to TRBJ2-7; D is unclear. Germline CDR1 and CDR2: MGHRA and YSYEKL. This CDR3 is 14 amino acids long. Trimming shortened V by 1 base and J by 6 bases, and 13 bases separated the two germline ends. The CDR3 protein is CASSQVSGFSEQYF. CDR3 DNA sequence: TGCGCCAGCAGCCAAGTCTCTGGGTTCAGCGAGCAGTACTTC.

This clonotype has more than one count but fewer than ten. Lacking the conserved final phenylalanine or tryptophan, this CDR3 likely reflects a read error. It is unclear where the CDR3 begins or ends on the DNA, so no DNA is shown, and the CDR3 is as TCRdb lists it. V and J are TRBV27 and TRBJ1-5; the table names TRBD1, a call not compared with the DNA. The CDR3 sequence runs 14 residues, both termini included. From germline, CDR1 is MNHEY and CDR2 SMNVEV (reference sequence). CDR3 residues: CASSPRENGQGLPP.

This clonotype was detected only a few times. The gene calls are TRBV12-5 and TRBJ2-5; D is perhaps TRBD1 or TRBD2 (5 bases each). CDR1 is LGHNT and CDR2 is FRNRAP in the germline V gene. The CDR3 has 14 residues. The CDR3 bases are TGTGGTCTCGGTGGCAGGGCGGGTAAAGAGACCCAGTACTTC. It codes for CGLGGRAGKETQYF.

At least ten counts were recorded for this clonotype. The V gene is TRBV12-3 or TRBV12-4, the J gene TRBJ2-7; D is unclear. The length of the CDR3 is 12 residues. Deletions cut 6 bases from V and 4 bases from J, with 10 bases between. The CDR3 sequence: CASSLSGYEQYF. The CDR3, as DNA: TGTGCCAGCAGCTTAAGTGGGTACGAGCAGTACTTC.

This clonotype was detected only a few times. CDR3 DNA sequence: TGTGCCAGCAAAGTGGATGCCCATAATGAAAAACTGTTTTTT. The encoded protein is CASKVDAHNEKLFF. J is TRBJ1-4 and V is TRBV12-3 or TRBV12-4; D is undetermined. Trimming stripped 7 bases from V and 4 bases from J, with 13 bases between. This CDR3 contains 14 residues.

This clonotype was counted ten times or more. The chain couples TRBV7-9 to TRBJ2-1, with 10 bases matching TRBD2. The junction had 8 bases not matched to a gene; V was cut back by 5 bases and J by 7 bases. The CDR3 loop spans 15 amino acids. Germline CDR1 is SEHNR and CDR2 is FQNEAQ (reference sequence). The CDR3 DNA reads TGTGCCAGCAGCCTCAGCGGGGGGGCGACGAATGAGCAGTTCTTC. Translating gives CASSLSGGATNEQFF. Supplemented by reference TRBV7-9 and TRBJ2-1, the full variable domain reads DTGVSQNPRHKITKRGQNVTFRCDPISEHNRLYWYRQTLGQGPEFLTYFQNEAQLEKSRLLSDRFSAERPKGSFSTLEIQRTEQGDSAMYLCASSLSGGATNEQFFGPGTRLTVL.

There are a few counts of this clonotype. The CDR3 DNA sequence: TGTGCCAGCAGGGCCGCGGGCTACACCTTC. Translation gives CASRAAGYTF. The rearrangement uses TRBV2 and TRBJ1-2, with D unresolved. The V end lost 6 bases, the J end lost 8 bases, and 7 bases lay between the germline ends. Germline CDR1 is SNHLY and CDR2 is FYNNEI. The CDR3 loop spans 10 amino acids.

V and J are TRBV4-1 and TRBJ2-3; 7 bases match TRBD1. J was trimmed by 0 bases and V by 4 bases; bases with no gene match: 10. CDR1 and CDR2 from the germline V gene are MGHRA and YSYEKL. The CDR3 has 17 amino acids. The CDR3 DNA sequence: TGCGCCAGCAGCCTCGTAGCCGGGACAGCCAGCACAGATACGCAGTATTTT. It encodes CASSLVAGTASTDTQYF.

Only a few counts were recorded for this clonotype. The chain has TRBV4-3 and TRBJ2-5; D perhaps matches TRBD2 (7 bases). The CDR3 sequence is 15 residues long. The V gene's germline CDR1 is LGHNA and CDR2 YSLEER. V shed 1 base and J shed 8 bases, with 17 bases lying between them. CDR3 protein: CASSQVSRGLITQYF. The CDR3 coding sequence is TGCGCCAGCAGCCAAGTATCGCGGGGGCTTATAACCCAGTACTTC.

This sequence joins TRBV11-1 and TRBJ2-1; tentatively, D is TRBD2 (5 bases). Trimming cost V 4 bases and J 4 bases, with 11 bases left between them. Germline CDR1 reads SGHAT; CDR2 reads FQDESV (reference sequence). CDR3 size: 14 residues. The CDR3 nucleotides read TGTGCCAGCAGCTGGAGGACCCCTTACAATGAGCAGTTCTTC. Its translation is CASSWRTPYNEQFF.

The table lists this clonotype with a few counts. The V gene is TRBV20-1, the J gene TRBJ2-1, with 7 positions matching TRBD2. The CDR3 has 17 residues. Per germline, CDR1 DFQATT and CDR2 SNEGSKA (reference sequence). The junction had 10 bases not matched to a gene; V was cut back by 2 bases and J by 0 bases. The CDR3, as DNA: TGCAGTGCTAGACCTTCCATGGGGAGGGGCTCCTACAATGAGCAGTTCTTC. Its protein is CSARPSMGRGSYNEQFF.

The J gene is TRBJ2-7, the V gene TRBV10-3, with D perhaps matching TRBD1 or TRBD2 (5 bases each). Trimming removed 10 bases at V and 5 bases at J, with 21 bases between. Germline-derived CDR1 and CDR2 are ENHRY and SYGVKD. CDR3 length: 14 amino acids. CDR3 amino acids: CANSPAGTLNEQYF. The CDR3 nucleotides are TGTGCCAACAGCCCCGCCGGGACGCTGAACGAGCAGTACTTC.

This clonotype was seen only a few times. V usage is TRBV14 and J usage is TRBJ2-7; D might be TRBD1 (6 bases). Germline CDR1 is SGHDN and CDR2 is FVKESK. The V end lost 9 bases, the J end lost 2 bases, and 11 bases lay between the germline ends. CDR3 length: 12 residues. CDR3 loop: CARKDRTYEQYV. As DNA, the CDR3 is TGTGCCAGGAAGGACAGAACCTACGAGCAGTACGTC.

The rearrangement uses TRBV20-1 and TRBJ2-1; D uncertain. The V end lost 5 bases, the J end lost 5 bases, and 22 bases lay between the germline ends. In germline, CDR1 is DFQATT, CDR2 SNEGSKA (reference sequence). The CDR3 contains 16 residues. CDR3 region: CSAFHPLGVGNNEQFF. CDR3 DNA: TGCAGTGCTTTCCATCCCCTAGGCGTGGGGAACAATGAGCAGTTCTTC.

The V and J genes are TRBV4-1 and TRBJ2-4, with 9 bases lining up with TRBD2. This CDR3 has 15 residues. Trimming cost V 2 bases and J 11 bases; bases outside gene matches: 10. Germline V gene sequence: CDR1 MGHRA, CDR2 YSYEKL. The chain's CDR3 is CASSQMYSGGYFQYF. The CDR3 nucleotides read TGCGCCAGCAGCCAAATGTATAGCGGGGGATACTTTCAGTACTTC.

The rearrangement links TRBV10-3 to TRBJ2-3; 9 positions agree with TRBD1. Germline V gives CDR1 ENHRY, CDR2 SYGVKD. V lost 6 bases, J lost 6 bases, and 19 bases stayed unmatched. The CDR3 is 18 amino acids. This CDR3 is CAIRSGQGTGTHPDTQYF. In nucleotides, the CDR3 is TGTGCCATCAGGAGTGGACAAGGGACAGGGACGCATCCCGATACGCAGTATTTT.

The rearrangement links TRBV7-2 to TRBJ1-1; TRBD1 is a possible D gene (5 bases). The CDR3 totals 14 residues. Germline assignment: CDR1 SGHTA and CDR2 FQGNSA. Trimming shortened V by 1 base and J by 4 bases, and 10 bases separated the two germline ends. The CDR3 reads CASSLGGEVTEAFF. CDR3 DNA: TGTGCCAGCAGCTTAGGGGGCGAGGTCACTGAAGCTTTCTTT.

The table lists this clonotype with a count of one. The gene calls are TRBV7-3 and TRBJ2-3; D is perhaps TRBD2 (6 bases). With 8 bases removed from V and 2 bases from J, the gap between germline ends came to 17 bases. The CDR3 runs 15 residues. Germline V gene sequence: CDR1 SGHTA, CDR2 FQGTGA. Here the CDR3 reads CASAEGREPTDTQYF. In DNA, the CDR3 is TGTGCCAGCGCGGAGGGTAGGGAACCCACAGATACGCAGTATTTT.